This T cell receptor beta chain was sequenced in a study of control samples from healthy donors and cancer patients (dated by TCRdb to 2020 to 2022). This clone was counted a single time. Its antigen is currently not known. No much larger clonotype is one base removed from it; base qualities were not supplied. The germline V gene gives CDR1 as KGHDR and CDR2 as SFDVKD. The CDR3 covers 16 residues, taking in both the cysteine and the phenylalanine. Only the CDR3 portion is preserved as DNA: 48 bases, with reading frame beginning at the first base. V is pared back by 3 bases and J by 6 bases, with 18 bases lying between the germline termini. The library was obtained by the immunoSEQ multiplex PCR assay. Sourced from immuneACCESS, this table was stored by TCRdb with only in-frame sequences that have V and J called. A share of the clones is absent; for the studies checked, an unresolved V gene accounts for under half, and the remainder has no known explanation. The sample table contains around 53,000 clones; only one count was recorded for just over 85% of them. The biggest ten clones account for approximately 2.8% of the sample.

Sequencing used PBMCs. Here the chain combines TRBV24-1 and TRBJ2-3, with TRBD2 tentatively as D gene (6 bases match). The sequence was collected from a woman in her forties or fifties with lung cancer. The CDR3 amino acid sequence is: CATSDPREARVDTQYF. The DNA sequence reads TGTGCCACCAGTGATCCGAGGGAGGCACGTGTTGATACGCAGTATTTT.